The rows below give T cell receptor beta chains drawn from one sample of a study of cytomegalovirus exposure and HLA in healthy donors. The repertoire was sequenced with immunoSEQ multiplex PCR; TCRdb's copy has only in-frame clones and lacks some. The profile shows 130,000 or so clones, over 75% of them singletons. The material sequenced was PBMCs. The source is a male donor in good health and CMV-seropositive. Each CDR3 is given without its conserved first and last residue. Fields, in order: CDR3 protein, V gene, clone size, J gene. Part of the rows lack a size; the others show once, few, many or a class for expanded clones.

CDR3: ASSEDKAGGTDTQY
V: TRBV2
size: .
J: TRBJ2-3

CDR3: SVASSGGMTDTQY
V: TRBV29-1
size: .
J: TRBJ2-3

CDR3: ASSQYGTPQH
V: TRBV23-1
size: .
J: TRBJ1-5

CDR3: ASSLRGLADYGYT
V: TRBV11-2
size: .
J: TRBJ1-2

CDR3: ASSQDLGGTSGGRRTDTQY
V: TRBV4-1
size: .
J: TRBJ2-3

CDR3: ASSEVRDKNQPQH
V: TRBV6-1
size: .
J: TRBJ1-5

CDR3: ASTDPATNEKLF
V: TRBV19
size: once
J: TRBJ1-4

CDR3: ASSPRGTGNEKLF
V: TRBV28
size: few
J: TRBJ1-4

CDR3: ASSLWARLAGRTDTQY
V: TRBV27
size: .
J: TRBJ2-3

CDR3: ASSPPENNSPLH
V: TRBV19
size: few
J: TRBJ1-6

CDR3: ASSGLLEEAYSKPYEQY
V: TRBV27
size: few
J: TRBJ2-7

CDR3: ATSRGTYQPQH
V: TRBV15
size: .
J: TRBJ1-5

CDR3: ASSRQGPGEAF
V: TRBV7-8
size: .
J: TRBJ1-1

CDR3: ASSSTGYSTDTQY
V: TRBV5-1
size: .
J: TRBJ2-3

CDR3: ASSVGSGGITGELF
V: TRBV9
size: .
J: TRBJ2-2

CDR3: ASSSLLNTEAF
V: TRBV7-2
size: once
J: TRBJ1-1

CDR3: SVGTGINQPQH
V: TRBV29-1
size: .
J: TRBJ1-5

CDR3: ASSRLGTGETEAF
V: TRBV5-1
size: .
J: TRBJ1-1

CDR3: ASSLGGQGEQF
V: TRBV7-7
size: few
J: TRBJ2-1

CDR3: ASSRTGDGYT
V: TRBV7-9
size: .
J: TRBJ1-2

CDR3: ASSVGTGSNTGELF
V: TRBV5-1
size: few
J: TRBJ2-2

CDR3: ASSKDNSGANGLT
V: TRBV6-1
size: once
J: TRBJ2-6

CDR3: ASSKEMNTEAF
V: TRBV6-1
size: .
J: TRBJ1-1

CDR3: ASSSGQTLDYGYT
V: TRBV5-8
size: .
J: TRBJ1-2

CDR3: ASADTSGSYNEQF
V: TRBV4-2
size: .
J: TRBJ2-1

CDR3: ATSDRVDQPQH
V: TRBV19
size: .
J: TRBJ1-5

CDR3: ASSSSPTNNYGYT
V: TRBV5-6
size: .
J: TRBJ1-2

CDR3: ASSEGQGYEQY
V: TRBV13
size: few
J: TRBJ2-7

CDR3: SVIEQLAYTQY
V: TRBV29-1
size: .
J: TRBJ2-3

CDR3: ASSWPLGEGYNEQF
V: TRBV5-1
size: once
J: TRBJ2-1

CDR3: ASSEYQEGGELF
V: TRBV25-1
size: .
J: TRBJ2-2

CDR3: ASSPFGQTDTQY
V: TRBV18
size: .
J: TRBJ2-3

CDR3: ASSFLDRSNTEAF
V: TRBV28
size: once
J: TRBJ1-1

CDR3: ASSTGTRPQY
V: TRBV19
size: .
J: TRBJ2-5

CDR3: ASSLAPGESSGNTIY
V: TRBV11-1
size: .
J: TRBJ1-3

CDR3: ASSEYRSVQPQH
V: TRBV27
size: .
J: TRBJ1-5

CDR3: ASSLDGQRNQPQH
V: TRBV5-1
size: .
J: TRBJ1-5

CDR3: ASSPRGAAEETQY
V: TRBV7-7
size: .
J: TRBJ2-5

CDR3: ASSPLQGTTEAF
V: TRBV6-5
size: .
J: TRBJ1-1

CDR3: ASSNSKGYEQY
V: TRBV7-2
size: .
J: TRBJ2-7